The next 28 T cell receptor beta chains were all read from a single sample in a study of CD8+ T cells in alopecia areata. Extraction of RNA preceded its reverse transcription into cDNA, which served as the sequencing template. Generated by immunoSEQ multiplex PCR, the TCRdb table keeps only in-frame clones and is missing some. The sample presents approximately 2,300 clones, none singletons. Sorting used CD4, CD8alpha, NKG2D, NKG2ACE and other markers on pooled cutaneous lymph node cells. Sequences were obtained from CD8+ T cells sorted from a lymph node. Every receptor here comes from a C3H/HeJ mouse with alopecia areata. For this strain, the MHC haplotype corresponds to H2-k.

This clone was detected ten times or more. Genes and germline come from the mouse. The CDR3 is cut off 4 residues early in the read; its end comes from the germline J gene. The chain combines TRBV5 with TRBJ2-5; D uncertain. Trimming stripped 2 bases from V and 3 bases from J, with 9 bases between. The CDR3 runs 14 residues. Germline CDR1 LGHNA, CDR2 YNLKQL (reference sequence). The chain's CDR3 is CASSQTVPQDTQYF. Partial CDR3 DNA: TGTGCCAGCAGCCAAACTGTCCCTCAAGAC.

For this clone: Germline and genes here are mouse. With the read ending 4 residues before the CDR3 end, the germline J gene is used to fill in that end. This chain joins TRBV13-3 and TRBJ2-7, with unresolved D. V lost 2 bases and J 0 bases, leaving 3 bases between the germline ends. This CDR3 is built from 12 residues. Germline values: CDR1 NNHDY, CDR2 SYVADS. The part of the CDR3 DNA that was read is TGTGCCAGCAGTGACAGCTCCTAT. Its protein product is CASSDSSY. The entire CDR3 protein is CASSDSSYEQYF.

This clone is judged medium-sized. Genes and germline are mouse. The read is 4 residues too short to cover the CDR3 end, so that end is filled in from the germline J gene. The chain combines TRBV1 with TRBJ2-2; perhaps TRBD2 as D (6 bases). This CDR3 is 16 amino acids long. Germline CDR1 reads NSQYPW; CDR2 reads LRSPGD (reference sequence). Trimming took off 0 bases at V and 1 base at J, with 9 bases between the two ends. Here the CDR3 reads CTCSADPWGNTGQLYF. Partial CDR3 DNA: TGCACCTGCAGTGCAGATCCCTGGGGAAACACCGGG. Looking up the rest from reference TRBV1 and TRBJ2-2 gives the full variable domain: VTLLEQNPRWRLVPRGQAVNLRCILKNSQYPWMSWYQQDLQKQLQWLFTLRSPGDKEVKSLPGADYLATRVTDTELRLQVANMSQGRTLYCTCSADPWGNTGQLYFGEGSKLTVL.

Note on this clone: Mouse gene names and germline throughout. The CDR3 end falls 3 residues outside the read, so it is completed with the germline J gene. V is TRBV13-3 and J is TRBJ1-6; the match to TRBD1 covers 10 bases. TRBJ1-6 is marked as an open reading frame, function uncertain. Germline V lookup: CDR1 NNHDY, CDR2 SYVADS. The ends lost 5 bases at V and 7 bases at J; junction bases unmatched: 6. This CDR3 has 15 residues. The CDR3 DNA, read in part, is TGTGCCAGCAGAAAGACAGGGGGCGCGAATTCGCCC. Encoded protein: CASRKTGGANSP. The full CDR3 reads CASRKTGGANSPLYF.

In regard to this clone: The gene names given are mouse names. The CDR3 sequence is CASGDFWGDEGQNTLYF. Partial CDR3 DNA: TGTGCCAGCGGTGATTTTTGGGGGGATGAGGGTCAAAAC. The J gene is TRBJ2-4, the V gene TRBV13-2; 7 bases map to TRBD2. The CDR3 end lies 4 residues beyond the end of the read and is filled in from the germline J gene. This CDR3 region has 17 residues. CDR1 NNHNN and CDR2 SYGAGS come from the germline V gene (reference sequence). V was clipped by 1 base and J by 1 base; unmatched bases: 9.

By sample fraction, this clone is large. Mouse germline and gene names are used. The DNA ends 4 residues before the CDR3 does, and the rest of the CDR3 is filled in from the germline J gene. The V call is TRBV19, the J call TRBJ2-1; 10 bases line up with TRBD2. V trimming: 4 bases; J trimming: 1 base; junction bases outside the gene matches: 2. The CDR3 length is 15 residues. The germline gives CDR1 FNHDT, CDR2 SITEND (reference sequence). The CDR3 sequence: CASSSTGGNYAEQFF. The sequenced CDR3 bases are TGTGCCAGCAGTTCGACTGGGGGGAACTATGCT.

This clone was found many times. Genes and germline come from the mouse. The chain's CDR3 is CASGDAGQGGTEVFF. The sequenced CDR3 bases are TGTGCCAGCGGTGATGCAGGACAGGGGGGCACA. The chain employs TRBV13-2 and TRBJ1-1; 10 bases match TRBD1. The DNA ends 4 residues before the CDR3 does, and the rest of the CDR3 is filled in from the germline J gene. This CDR3 is built from 15 residues. The junction had 3 bases not matched to a gene; V was cut back by 0 bases and J by 4 bases. CDR1 and CDR2 (germline): NNHNN, SYGAGS (reference sequence).

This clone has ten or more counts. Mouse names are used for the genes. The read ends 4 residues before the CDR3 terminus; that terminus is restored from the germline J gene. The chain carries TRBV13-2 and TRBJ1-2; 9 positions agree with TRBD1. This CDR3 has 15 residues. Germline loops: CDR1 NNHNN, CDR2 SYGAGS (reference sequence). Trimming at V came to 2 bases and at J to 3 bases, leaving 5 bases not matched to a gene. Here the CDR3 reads CASGEPGQGDSDYTF. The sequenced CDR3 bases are TGTGCCAGCGGTGAGCCGGGACAGGGAGACTCC.

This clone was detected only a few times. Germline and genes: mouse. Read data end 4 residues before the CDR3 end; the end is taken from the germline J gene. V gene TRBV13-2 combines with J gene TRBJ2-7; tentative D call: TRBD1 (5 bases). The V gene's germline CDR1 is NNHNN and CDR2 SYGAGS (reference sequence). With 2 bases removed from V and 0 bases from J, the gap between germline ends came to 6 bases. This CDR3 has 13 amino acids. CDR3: CASGDRVSYEQYF. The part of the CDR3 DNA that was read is TGTGCCAGCGGTGACAGGGTCTCCTAT.

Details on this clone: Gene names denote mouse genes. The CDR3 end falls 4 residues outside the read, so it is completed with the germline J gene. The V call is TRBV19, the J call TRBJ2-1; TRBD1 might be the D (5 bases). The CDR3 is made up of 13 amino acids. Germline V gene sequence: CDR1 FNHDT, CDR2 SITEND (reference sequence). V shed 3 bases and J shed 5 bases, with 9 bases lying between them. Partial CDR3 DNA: TGTGCCAGCAGTAGACAGCGGGATGCT. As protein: CASSRQRDA. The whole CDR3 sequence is CASSRQRDAEQFF. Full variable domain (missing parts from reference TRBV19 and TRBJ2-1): GGIITQTPKFLIGQEGQKLTLKCQQNFNHDTMYWYRQDSGKGLRLIYYSITENDLQKGDLSEGYDASREKKSSFSLTVTSAQKNEMAVFLCASSRQRDAEQFFGPGTRLTVL.

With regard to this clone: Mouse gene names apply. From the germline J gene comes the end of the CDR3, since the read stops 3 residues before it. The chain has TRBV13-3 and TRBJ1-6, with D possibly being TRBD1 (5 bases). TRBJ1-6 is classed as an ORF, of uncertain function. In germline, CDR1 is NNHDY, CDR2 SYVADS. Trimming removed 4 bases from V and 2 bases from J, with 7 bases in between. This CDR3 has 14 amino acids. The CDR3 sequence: CASSPRAYNSPLYF. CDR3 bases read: TGTGCCAGCAGTCCCAGGGCCTATAATTCGCCC.

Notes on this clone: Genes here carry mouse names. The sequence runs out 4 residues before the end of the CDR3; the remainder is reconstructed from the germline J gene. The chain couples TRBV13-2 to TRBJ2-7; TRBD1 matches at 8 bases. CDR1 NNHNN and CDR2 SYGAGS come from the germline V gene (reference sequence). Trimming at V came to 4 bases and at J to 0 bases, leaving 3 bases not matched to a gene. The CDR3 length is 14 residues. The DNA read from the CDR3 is TGTGCCAGCGGTCGACAGGGGAGCTCCTAT. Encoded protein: CASGRQGSSY. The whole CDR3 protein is CASGRQGSSYEQYF.

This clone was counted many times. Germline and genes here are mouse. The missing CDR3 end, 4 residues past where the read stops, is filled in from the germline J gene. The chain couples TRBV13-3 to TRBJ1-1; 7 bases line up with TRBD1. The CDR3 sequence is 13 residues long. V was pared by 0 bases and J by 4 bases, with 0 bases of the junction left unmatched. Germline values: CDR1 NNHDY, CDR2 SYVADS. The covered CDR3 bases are TGTGCCAGCAGTGATGCAGGGGGCACA. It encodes CASSDAGGT. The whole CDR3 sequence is CASSDAGGTEVFF.

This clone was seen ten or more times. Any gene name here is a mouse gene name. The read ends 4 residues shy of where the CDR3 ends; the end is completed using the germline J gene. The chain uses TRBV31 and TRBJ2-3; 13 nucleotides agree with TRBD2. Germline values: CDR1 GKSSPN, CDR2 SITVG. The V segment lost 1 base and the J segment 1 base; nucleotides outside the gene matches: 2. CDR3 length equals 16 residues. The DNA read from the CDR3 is TGTGCCTGGAGTCCCGGACTGGGGGGGCGTGCAGAA. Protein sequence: CAWSPGLGGRAE. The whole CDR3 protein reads CAWSPGLGGRAETLYF.

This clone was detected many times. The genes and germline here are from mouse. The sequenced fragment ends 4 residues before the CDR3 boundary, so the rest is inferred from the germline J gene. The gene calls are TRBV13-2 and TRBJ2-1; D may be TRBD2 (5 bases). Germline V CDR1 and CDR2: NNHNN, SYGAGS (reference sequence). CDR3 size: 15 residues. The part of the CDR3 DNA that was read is TGTGCCAGCGGTGATGCTGTGCTGGGAGGGGCT. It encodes CASGDAVLGGA. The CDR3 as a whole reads CASGDAVLGGAEQFF.

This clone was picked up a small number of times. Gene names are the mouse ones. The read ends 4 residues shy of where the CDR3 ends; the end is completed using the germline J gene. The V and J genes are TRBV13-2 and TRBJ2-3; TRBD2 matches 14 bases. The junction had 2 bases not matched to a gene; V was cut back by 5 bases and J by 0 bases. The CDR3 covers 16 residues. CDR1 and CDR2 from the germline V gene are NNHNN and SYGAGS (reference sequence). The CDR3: CASGGLGGPSAETLYF. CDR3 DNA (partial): TGTGCCAGCGGGGGACTGGGGGGGCCTAGTGCAGAA.

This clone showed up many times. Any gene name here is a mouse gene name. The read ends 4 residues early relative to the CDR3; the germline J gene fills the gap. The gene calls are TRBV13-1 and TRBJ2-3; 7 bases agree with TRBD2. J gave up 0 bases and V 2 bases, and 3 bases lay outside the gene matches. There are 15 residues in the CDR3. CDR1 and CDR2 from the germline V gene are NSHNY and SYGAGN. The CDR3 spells CASSDDWASAETLYF. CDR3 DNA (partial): TGTGCCAGCAGTGACGACTGGGCTAGTGCAGAA.

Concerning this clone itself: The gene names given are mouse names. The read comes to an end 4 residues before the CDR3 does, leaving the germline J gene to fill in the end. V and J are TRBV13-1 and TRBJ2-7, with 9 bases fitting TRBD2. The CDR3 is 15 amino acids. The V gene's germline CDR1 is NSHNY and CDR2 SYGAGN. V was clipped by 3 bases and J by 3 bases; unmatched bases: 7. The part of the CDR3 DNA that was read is TGTGCCAGCAGTGCCTCTACTGGGGGGCGCTAT. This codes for CASSASTGGRY. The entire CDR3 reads CASSASTGGRYEQYF.

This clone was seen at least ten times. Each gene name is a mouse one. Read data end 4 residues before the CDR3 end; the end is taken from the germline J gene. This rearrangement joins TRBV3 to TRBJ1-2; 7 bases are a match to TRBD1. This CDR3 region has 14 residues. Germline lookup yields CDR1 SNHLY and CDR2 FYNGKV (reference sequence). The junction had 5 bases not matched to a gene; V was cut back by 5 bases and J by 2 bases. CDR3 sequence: CASSPPTGNSDYTF. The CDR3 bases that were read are TGTGCCAGCAGCCCCCCGACAGGGAACTCC.

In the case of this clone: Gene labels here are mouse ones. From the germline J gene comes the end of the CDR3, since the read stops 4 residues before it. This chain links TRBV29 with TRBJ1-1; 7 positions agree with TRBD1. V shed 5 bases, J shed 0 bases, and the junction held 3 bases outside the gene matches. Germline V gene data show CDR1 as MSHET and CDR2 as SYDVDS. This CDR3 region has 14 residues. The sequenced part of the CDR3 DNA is TGTGCTAGCAGTCGACAGGGCGCAAACACA. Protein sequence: CASSRQGANT. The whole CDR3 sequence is CASSRQGANTEVFF.

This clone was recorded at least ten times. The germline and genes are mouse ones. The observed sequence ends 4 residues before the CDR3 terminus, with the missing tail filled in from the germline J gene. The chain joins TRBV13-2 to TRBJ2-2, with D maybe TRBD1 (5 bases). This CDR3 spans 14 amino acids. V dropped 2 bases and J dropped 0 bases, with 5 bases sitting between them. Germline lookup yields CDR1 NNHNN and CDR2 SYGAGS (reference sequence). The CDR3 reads CASGETANTGQLYF. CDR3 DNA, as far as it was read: TGTGCCAGCGGTGAGACAGCAAACACCGGG.

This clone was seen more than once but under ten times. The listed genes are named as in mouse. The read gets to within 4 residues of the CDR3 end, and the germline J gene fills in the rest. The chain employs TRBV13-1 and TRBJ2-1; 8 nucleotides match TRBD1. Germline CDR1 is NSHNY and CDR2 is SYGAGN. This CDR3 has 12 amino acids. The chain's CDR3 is CASSAGGAEQFF. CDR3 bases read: TGTGCCAGCAGCGCAGGGGGCGCT.

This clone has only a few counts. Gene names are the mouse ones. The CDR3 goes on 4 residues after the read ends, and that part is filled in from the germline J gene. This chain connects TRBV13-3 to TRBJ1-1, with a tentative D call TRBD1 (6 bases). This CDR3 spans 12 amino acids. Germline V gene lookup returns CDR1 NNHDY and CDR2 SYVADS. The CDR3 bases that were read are TGTGCCAGCAGTGATGAAGGGGGA. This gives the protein CASSDEGG. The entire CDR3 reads CASSDEGGEVFF.

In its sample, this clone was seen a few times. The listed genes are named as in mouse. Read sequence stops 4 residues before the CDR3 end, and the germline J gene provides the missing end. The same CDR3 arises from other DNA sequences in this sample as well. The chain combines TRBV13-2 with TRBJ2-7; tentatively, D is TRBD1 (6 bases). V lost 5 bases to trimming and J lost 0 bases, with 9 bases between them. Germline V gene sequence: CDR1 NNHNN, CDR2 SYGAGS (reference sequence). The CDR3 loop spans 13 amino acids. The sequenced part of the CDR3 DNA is TGTGCCAGCGGGGGACAAAGCTCCTAT. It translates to CASGGQSSY. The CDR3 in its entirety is CASGGQSSYEQYF.

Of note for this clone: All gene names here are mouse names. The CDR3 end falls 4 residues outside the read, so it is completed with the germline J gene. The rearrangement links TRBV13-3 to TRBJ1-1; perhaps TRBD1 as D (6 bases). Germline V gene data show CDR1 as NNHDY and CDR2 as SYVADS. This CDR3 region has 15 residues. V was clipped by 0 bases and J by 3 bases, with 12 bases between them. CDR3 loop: CASSDGREGDTEVFF. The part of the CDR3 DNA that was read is TGTGCCAGCAGTGATGGACGGGAGGGGGACACA.

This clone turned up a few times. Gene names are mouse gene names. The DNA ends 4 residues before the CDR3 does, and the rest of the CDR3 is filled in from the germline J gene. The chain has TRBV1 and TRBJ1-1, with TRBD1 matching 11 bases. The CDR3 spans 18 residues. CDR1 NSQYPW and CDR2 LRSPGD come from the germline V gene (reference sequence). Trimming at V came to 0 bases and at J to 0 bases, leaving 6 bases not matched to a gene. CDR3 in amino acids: CTCSADTGTGGANTEVFF. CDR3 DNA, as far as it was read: TGCACCTGCAGTGCAGATACCGGGACAGGGGGGGCAAACACA.

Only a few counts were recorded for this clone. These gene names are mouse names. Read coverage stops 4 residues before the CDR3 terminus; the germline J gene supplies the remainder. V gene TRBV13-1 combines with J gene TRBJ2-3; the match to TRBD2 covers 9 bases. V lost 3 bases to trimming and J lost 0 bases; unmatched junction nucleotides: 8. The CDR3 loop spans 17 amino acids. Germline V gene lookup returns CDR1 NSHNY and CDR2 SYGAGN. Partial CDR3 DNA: TGTGCCAGCAGTGTCGACTGGGGGCGACCTAGTGCAGAA. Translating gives CASSVDWGRPSAE. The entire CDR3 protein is CASSVDWGRPSAETLYF.

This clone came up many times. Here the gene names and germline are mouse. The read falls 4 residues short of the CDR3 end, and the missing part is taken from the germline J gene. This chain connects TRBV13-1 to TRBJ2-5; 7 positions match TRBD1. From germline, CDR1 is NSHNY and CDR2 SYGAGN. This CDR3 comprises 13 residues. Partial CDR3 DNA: TGTGCCAGCAGTGATGACAGGGGAGAC. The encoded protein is CASSDDRGD. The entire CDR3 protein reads CASSDDRGDTQYF.